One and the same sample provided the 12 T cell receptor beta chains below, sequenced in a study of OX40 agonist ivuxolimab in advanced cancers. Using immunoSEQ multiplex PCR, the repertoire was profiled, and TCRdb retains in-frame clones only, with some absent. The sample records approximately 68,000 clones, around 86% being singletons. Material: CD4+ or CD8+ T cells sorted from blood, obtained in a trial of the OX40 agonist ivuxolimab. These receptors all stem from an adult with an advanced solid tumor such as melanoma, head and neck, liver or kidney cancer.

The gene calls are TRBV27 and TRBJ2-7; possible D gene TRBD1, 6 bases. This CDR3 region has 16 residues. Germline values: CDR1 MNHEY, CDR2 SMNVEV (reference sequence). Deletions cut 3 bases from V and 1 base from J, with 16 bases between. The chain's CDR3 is CASSFYGRGKSYEQYF. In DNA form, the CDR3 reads TGTGCCAGCAGTTTTTACGGCAGGGGAAAGTCCTACGAGCAGTACTTC.

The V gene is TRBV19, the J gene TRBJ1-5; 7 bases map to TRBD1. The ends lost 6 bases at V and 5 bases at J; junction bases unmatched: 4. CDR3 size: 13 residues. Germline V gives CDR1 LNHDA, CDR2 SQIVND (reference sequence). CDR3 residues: CASRRTGDQPQHF. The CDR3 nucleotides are TGTGCCAGTAGGCGAACAGGGGATCAGCCCCAGCATTTT.

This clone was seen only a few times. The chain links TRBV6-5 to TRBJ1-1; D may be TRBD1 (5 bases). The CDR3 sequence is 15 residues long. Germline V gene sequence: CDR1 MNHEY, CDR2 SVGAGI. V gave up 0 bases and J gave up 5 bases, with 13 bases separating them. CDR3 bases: TGTGCCAGCAGTTACTCCCGGACCGGGGGGACTGAAGCTTTCTTT. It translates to CASSYSRTGGTEAFF.

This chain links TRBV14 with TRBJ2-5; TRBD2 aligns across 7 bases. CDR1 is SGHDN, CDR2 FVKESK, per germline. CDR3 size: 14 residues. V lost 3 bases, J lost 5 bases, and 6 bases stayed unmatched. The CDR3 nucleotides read TGTGCCAGCAGCCATTTATCCGGGGGGGAGACCCAGTACTTC. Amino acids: CASSHLSGGETQYF.

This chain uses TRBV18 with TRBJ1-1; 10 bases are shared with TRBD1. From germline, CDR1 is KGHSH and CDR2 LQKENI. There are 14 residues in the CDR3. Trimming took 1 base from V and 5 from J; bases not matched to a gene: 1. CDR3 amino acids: CASSPQDRGTEAFF. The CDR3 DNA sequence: TGTGCCAGCTCACCACAGGACAGGGGGACTGAAGCTTTCTTT.

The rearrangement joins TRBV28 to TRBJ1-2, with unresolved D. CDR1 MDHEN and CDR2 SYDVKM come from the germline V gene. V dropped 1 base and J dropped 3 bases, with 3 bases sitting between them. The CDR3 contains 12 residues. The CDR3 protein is CASSLSHYGYTF. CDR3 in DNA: TGTGCCAGCAGTTTATCGCACTATGGCTACACCTTC.

The CDR3 protein is CASSRDGPNQPQHF. The CDR3 region has the DNA TGCGCCAGCAGCCGGGACGGACCGAATCAGCCCCAGCATTTT. The rearrangement uses TRBV5-1 and TRBJ1-5, with TRBD1 as a possible D gene (5 bases). V was clipped by 4 bases and J by 4 bases, with 12 bases between them. Germline V gives CDR1 SGHRS, CDR2 YFSETQ. There are 14 residues in the CDR3.

The CDR3 sequence is CAINVGSYTDTQYF. The CDR3 coding sequence is TGTGCCATCAATGTGGGATCCTACACAGATACGCAGTATTTT. This chain links TRBV10-3 with TRBJ2-3; D is unclear. The CDR3 is 14 amino acids. Germline values: CDR1 ENHRY, CDR2 SYGVKD. Trimming stripped 7 bases from V and 2 bases from J, with 13 bases between.

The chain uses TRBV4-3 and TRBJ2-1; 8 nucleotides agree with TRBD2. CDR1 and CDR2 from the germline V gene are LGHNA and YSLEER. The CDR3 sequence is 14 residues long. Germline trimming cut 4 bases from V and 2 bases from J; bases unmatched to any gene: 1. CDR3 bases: TGCGCCAGCAGCCCGGGGGGGGCCTACAATGAGCAGTTCTTC. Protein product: CASSPGGAYNEQFF.

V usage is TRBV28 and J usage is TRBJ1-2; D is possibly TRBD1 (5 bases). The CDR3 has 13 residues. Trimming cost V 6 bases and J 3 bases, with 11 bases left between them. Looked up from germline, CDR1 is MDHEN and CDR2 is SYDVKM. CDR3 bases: TGTGCCAGCAGCTTACAGGCTGACTATGGCTACACCTTC. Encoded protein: CASSLQADYGYTF.

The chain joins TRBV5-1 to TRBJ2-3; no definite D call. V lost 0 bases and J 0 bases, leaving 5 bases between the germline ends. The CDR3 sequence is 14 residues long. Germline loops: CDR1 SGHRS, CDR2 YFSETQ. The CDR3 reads CASSLDSSTDTQYF. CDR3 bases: TGCGCCAGCAGCTTGGACTCTAGCACAGATACGCAGTATTTT.

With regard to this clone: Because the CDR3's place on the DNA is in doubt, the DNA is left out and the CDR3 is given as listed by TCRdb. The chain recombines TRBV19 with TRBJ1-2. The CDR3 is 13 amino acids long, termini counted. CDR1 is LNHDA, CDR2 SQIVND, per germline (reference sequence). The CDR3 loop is CASSILDFRGYTF.